This T cell receptor (beta chain) was sequenced in a study of naive CD8 T cells in extremely preterm neonates. Study-wide results and caveats: iChao1 richness was lowest in preterm neonates, significantly versus all ages.

Assay: immunoSEQ multiplex PCR; the TCRdb copy retains only in-frame clones and omits some. This sample has about 7,300 clones, with 80% to 95% found just once. A word on this clone: What it binds is not known.

Cord blood came from elective full-term cesareans at roughly 35-41 weeks without labor or membrane rupture. CDR1 is SEHNR, CDR2 FQNEAQ, per germline (reference sequence). This CDR3 spans 16 amino acids. The sample was naive CD8+ T cells from cord blood. This TCR came from a newborn in good health. This sequence joins TRBV7-9 and TRBJ2-5; D possibly corresponds to TRBD1 (7 bases). The DNA end is more similar to TRBJ2-7, so the J call may be wrong. The CDR3 DNA reads TGTGCCAGCAGCTTAACCGGCCAGGGGGGAGACTACGAGCAGTACTTC. Translation gives CASSLTGQGGDYEQYF.